Following are 7 T cell receptor beta chains from one sample sequenced in a study of blood T cell repertoires in COVID-19. TCRdb keeps only in-frame clones here, not all; method: immunoSEQ multiplex PCR. The sample shows about 110,000 clones, roughly 88% of them seen only once. Input material: peripheral blood. All receptors derive from a human donor in a cohort sampled during active COVID-19.

This chain uses TRBV6-6 with TRBJ1-4, with TRBD1 as a possible D gene (5 bases). Germline V gene data show CDR1 as MNHNY and CDR2 as SVGAGI (reference sequence). Trimming shortened V by 7 bases and J by 7 bases, and 16 bases separated the two germline ends. The CDR3 loop spans 14 amino acids. Here the CDR3 DNA reads TGTGCCAGCATAAACGGGGGGATCGGTGAAAAACTGTTTTTT. It yields the protein CASINGGIGEKLFF.

J is TRBJ2-3 and V is TRBV18; no firm D call. The ends were cut back, 2 bases at V and 6 bases at J, with 6 bases in the middle. The CDR3 runs to 12 residues. Germline values: CDR1 KGHSH, CDR2 LQKENI. CDR3 protein: CASSPDTDTQYF. CDR3 DNA: TGTGCCAGCTCACCAGACACCGATACGCAGTATTTT.

CDR3: CASSPGVHEQYF. CDR3 sequence (DNA): TGTGCCAGCAGCCCAGGGGTCCACGAGCAGTACTTC. This chain connects TRBV11-2 to TRBJ2-7, with D maybe TRBD1 (6 bases). Germline V lookup: CDR1 SGHAT, CDR2 FQNNGV. The CDR3 is 12 residues long. Trimming shortened V by 5 bases and J by 5 bases, and 10 bases separated the two germline ends. Full variable domain (remainder filled in from reference TRBV11-2 and TRBJ2-7): EAGVAQSPRYKIIEKRQSVAFWCNPISGHATLYWYQQILGQGPKLLIQFQNNGVVDDSQLPKDRFSAERLKGVDSTLKIQPAKLEDSAVYLCASSPGVHEQYFGPGTRLTVT.

The J gene is TRBJ2-7, the V gene TRBV4-1, with 10 positions matching TRBD1. Trimming took 1 base from V and 3 from J; bases not matched to a gene: 3. CDR3 length: 15 residues. Germline V CDR1 and CDR2: MGHRA, YSYEKL. As DNA, the CDR3 is TGCGCCAGCAGCCAAGGGACAGGGGGACTCTACGAGCAGTACTTC. Encoded protein: CASSQGTGGLYEQYF.

The chain has TRBV25-1 and TRBJ2-5; a weak D match, TRBD1 (6 bases). Trimming stripped 4 bases from V and 1 base from J, with 10 bases between. CDR1 MGHDK and CDR2 SYGVNS come from the germline V gene. The CDR3 is 14 residues long. CDR3 nucleotide sequence: TGTGCCAGCAGTGTTACAGGGACCCAAGAGACCCAGTACTTC. Translating it yields CASSVTGTQETQYF.

The rearrangement uses TRBV2 and TRBJ1-3; a possible D gene is TRBD1 (6 bases). Trimming stripped 7 bases from V and 1 base from J, with 17 bases between. The CDR3 consists of 16 residues. Germline lookup yields CDR1 SNHLY and CDR2 FYNNEI. The CDR3 nucleotides are TGTGCCAGCACATCACAGGGTTTGGGGTCTGGAAACACCATATATTTT. Amino acids: CASTSQGLGSGNTIYF.

This clone showed up just a few times. This chain links TRBV19 with TRBJ1-2; perhaps TRBD1 as D (5 bases). CDR1 is LNHDA and CDR2 is SQIVND in the germline V gene (reference sequence). The CDR3 totals 12 residues. Trimming took off 5 bases at V and 8 bases at J, with 12 bases between the two ends. CDR3 nucleotide sequence: TGTGCCAGTAGTTCTCGGGGGATCGGCTACACCTTC. This gives the protein CASSSRGIGYTF.